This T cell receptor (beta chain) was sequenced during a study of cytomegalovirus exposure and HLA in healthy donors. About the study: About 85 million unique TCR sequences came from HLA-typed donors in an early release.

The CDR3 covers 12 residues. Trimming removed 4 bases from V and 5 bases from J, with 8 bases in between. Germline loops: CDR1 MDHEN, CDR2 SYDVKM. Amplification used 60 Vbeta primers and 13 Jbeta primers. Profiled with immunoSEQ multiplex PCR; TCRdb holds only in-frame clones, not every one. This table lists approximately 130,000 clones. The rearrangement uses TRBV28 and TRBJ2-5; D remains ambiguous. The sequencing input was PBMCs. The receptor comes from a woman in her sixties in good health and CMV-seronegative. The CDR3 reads CASSWYQETQYF. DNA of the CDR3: TGTGCCAGCAGTTGGTATCAGGAGACCCAGTACTTC.